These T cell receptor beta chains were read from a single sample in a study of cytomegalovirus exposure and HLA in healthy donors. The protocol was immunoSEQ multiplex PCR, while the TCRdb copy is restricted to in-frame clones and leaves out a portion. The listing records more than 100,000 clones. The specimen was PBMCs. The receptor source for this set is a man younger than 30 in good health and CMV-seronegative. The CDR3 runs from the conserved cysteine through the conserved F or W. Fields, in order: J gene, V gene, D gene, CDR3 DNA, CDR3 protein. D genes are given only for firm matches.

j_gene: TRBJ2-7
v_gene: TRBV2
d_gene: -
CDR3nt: TGTGCCAGCAGTGAAAACAGCCCCTCCTACGAGCAGTACTTC
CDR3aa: CASSENSPSYEQYF

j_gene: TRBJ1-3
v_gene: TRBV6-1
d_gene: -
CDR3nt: TGTGCCAGCAGTGAAGTGTTCAGGGCGGACACCATATATTTT
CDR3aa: CASSEVFRADTIYF

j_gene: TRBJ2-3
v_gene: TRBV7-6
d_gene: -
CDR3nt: TGTGCCAGCAGCTTAGTTCCAGACTCCCCAGATACGCAGTATTTT
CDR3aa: CASSLVPDSPDTQYF

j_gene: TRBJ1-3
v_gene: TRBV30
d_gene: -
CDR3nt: TGTGCCTGGAGTGTACTAAGAAACACCATATATTTT
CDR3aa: CAWSVLRNTIYF

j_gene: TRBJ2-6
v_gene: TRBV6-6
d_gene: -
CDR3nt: TGTGCCAGCAGTTACCACAGGGCTGGGGCCAACGTCCTGACTTTC
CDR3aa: CASSYHRAGANVLTF

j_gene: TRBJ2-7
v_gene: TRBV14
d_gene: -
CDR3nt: TGTGCCAGCAGCCAAGATACGCTTCTTGGTGACAACTCCTACGAGCAGTACTTC
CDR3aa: CASSQDTLLGDNSYEQYF

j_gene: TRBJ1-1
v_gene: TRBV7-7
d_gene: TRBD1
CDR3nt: TGTGCTAGCAGCGAATACCCCGGGACAGGGAACACTGAAGCTTTCTTT
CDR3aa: CASSEYPGTGNTEAFF

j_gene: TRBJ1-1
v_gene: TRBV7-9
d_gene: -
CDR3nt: TGTGCCAGCAGCTCCCCCCAGGGATTGGACACTGAAGCTTTCTTT
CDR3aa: CASSSPQGLDTEAFF

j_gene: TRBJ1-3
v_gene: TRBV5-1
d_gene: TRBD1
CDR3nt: TGCGCCAGCAGATCGGGACAGTCTGGAAACACCATATATTTT
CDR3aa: CASRSGQSGNTIYF

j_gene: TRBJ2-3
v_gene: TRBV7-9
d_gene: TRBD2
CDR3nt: TGTGCCAGCAGCTTAACTAGCGCACCCACAGATACGCAGTATTTT
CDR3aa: CASSLTSAPTDTQYF

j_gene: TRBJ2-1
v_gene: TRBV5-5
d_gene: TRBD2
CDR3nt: TGTGCCAGCAGCACGGGGCTTCAGCGGGGGGCGAATGAGCAGTTCTTC
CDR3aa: CASSTGLQRGANEQFF

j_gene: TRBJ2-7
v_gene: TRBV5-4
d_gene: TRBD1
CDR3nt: TGTGCCAGCAGCTCCGGGACAGGGGTCGCAAGTACCTACGAGCAGTACTTC
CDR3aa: CASSSGTGVASTYEQYF

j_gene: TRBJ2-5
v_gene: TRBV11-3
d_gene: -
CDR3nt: TGTGCCAGCAGCCCTAACCACCTGGAGACCCAGTACTTC
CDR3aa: CASSPNHLETQYF

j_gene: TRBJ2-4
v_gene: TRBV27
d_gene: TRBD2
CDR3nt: TGTGCCAGCAGTTCCCTAGCGGTCCTAGCCAAAAACATTCAGTACTTC
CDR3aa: CASSSLAVLAKNIQYF

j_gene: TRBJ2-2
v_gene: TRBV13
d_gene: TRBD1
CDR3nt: TGTGCCAGCAGCTTTGACAGGGACGACACCGGGGAGCTGTTTTTT
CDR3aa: CASSFDRDDTGELFF

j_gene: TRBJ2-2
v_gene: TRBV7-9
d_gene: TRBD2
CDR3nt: TGTGCCAGCAGCCCGACCCGTTTAGCGGGAACCACCGGGGAGCTGTTTTTT
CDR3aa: CASSPTRLAGTTGELFF

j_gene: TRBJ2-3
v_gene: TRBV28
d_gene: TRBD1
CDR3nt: TGTGCCAGCTGGTTTGACAGGGGGGGCACAGATACGCAGTATTTT
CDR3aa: CASWFDRGGTDTQYF

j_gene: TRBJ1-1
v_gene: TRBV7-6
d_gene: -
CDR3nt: TGTGCCAGCAGCTTAGTTGGAACAGGGAACACTGAAGCTTTCTTT
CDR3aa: CASSLVGTGNTEAFF

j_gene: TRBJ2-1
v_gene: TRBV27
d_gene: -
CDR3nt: TGTGCCAGCAGTCCCCATTCGCGCGGGGCGAACAATGAGCAGTTCTTC
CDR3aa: CASSPHSRGANNEQFF

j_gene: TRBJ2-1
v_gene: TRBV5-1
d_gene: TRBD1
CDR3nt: TGCGCCAGCAGCTTGGGGACAGGGACGAGCTCCTACAATGAGCAGTTCTTC
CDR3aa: CASSLGTGTSSYNEQFF

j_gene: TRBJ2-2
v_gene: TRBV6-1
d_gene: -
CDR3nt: TGTGCCAGCGGTGAGAGGAGGACCCGGGGGATCAACACCGGGGAGCTGTTTTTT
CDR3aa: CASGERRTRGINTGELFF

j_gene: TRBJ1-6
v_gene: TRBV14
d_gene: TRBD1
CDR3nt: TGTGCCAGCAGCCAAGAGCAGGGGGCATCTTCACCCCTCCACTTT
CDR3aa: CASSQEQGASSPLHF

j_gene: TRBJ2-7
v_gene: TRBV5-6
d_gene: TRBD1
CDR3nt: TGTGCCAGCATCAATACAGGGGGCCTGACCTACGAGCAGTACTTC
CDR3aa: CASINTGGLTYEQYF

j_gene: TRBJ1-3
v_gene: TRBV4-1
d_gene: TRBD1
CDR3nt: TGCGCCAGCAGCCAAGATCTTCGGGACAGTTATAGAAACACCATATATTTT
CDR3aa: CASSQDLRDSYRNTIYF

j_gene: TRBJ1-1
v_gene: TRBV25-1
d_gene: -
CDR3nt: TGTGCCAGCAGTGAGACAGCTTGGAGGAACACTGAAGCTTTCTTT
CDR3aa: CASSETAWRNTEAFF

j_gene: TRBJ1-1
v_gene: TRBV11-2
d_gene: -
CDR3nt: TGTGCCAGCAGCTTTGGCAGGGTTGACTGCGATTTT
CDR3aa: CASSFGRVDCDF

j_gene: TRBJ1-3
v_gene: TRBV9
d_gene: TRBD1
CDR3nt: TGTGCCAGCAGCTTCAGCCCTTTGGACAGGGCTGGAAACACCATATATTTT
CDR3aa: CASSFSPLDRAGNTIYF

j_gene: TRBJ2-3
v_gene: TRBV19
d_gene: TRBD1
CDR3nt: TGTGCCAGTAGTGGGGGACAGGTCGATACGCAGTATTTT
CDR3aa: CASSGGQVDTQYF

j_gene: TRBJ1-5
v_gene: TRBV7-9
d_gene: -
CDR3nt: TGTGCCAGCAGCCCCCAGGGGCAGCCCCAGCATTTT
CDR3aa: CASSPQGQPQHF

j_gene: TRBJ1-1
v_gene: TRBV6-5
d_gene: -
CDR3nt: TGTGCCAGCAGTTACAGCGGGGTTGAGGGGGAAGCTTTCTTT
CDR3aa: CASSYSGVEGEAFF

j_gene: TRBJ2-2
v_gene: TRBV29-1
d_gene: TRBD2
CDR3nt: TGCAGCGTCGCGGGACTAGCGGGGGGGGAGAACACCGGGGAGCTGTTTTTT
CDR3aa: CSVAGLAGGENTGELFF

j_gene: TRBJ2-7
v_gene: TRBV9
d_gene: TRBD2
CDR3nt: TGTGCCAGCAGCGCCCGCGGGAGTTGGAACGAGCAGTACTTC
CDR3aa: CASSARGSWNEQYF

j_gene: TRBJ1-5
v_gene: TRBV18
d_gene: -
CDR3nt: TGTGCCAGCTCAGCACCGGGGGGAAGACAGCCCCAGCATTTT
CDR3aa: CASSAPGGRQPQHF

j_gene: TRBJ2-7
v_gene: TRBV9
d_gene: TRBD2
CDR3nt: TGTGCCAGCAGCTCCCGGGGGACTAGCTTGAGCAACGAGCAGTACTTC
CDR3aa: CASSSRGTSLSNEQYF

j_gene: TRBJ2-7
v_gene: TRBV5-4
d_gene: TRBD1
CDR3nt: TGTGCCAGCAGCCCCCGGGACAGGGGGAGCGAGCAGTACTTC
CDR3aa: CASSPRDRGSEQYF

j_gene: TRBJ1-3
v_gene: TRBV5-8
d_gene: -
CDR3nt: TGTGCCAGCAGCTACCTAGGAGTGGCTGGAAACACCATATATTTT
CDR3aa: CASSYLGVAGNTIYF

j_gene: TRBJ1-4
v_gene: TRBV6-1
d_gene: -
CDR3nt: TGTGCCAGTGGGGGGAATAATGAAAAACTGTTTTTT
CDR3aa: CASGGNNEKLFF

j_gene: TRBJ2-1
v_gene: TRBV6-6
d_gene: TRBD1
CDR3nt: TGTGCCAGCAGTCAAGGACAGGGGGCCTACAATGAGCAGTTCTTC
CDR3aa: CASSQGQGAYNEQFF

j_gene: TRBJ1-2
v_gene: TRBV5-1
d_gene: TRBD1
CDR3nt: TGCGCCAGCAGCTTACAGGGGAGTACCTATGGCTACACCTTC
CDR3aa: CASSLQGSTYGYTF

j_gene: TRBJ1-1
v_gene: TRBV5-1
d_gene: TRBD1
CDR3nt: TGCGCCAGCAGGGAGGGGGCACGGAACACTGAAGCTTTCTTT
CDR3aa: CASREGARNTEAFF

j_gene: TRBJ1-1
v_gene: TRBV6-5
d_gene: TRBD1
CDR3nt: TGTGCCAGCAGTAGGTCAAACAGGGGGGACACTGAAGCTTTCTTT
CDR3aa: CASSRSNRGDTEAFF